The clone carrying this TCR beta chain was observed many times. Its specificity is not known. J gave up 5 bases and V 4 bases, and 6 bases lay outside the gene matches. Germline lookup yields CDR1 SGHVS and CDR2 FNYEAQ. The CDR3 spans 16 residues. The sample originates from a study of response to subunit inactivated influenza vaccine. Via MiXCR, TCRdb re-called the RT-PCR reads, giving one row per CDR3 protein. The sample has approximately 530,000 distinct CDR3 sequences; about 7.2% are singletons. The study, taken as a whole, reports: Authors suggested that a seasonal influenza vaccination recruits few new T cells each time.

The specimen was PBMCs from blood, collected roughly 24 months after vaccination. The chain recombines TRBV7-6 with TRBJ2-7, with TRBD2 matching 15 bases. This receptor was taken from a man aged 50-75 years who received an inactivated influenza vaccine. CDR3 sequence reads: CASSSGLAGGGNEQYF. CDR3 sequence (DNA): TGTGCCAGCAGCTCGGGACTAGCGGGGGGCGGCAACGAGCAGTACTTC.